These T cell receptor beta chains were read from a single sample in a study of cytomegalovirus exposure and HLA in healthy donors. Measured with immunoSEQ multiplex PCR; TCRdb has only the in-frame clones, and not every one. The table shows around 300,000 clones, with over 85% occurring only once. The material sequenced was PBMCs. These receptors all come from a woman between 18 and 30 years old in good health and CMV-seronegative. Each CDR3 is given with its conserved first and last residue. A D gene is named only where the DNA matches it firmly. Not every row has a clone size; where given, it reads once, few, many or a size class.

D gene: NA; J gene: TRBJ1-4; clone size: NA; V gene: TRBV5-4; CDR3 DNA: TGTGCCAGCAGCTTGGCCGGTGAAAAACTGTTTTTT; CDR3 protein: CASSLAGEKLFF
D gene: TRBD1; J gene: TRBJ1-1; clone size: NA; V gene: TRBV28; CDR3 DNA: TGTGCCAGCAGCCGACAGGGACCTGGGATCACTGAAGCTTTCTTT; CDR3 protein: CASSRQGPGITEAFF
D gene: NA; J gene: TRBJ2-1; clone size: NA; V gene: TRBV30; CDR3 DNA: TGTGCCTGGAGCGCCGGGGGGCCTCGGGAGCAGTTCTTC; CDR3 protein: CAWSAGGPREQFF
D gene: NA; J gene: TRBJ1-1; clone size: NA; V gene: TRBV19; CDR3 DNA: TGTGCCAGTAGTAGTCCCCAGGGGTGGAACACTGAAGCTTTCTTT; CDR3 protein: CASSSPQGWNTEAFF
D gene: TRBD1; J gene: TRBJ2-7; clone size: NA; V gene: TRBV6-5; CDR3 DNA: TGTGCCAGCAGTACACGACAGGGGGCGGGCGAGCAGTACTTC; CDR3 protein: CASSTRQGAGEQYF
D gene: TRBD2; J gene: TRBJ2-4; clone size: NA; V gene: TRBV4-1; CDR3 DNA: TGCGCCAGCAGCCAAGATGGGACTAGCGGGGGGACCCTAGCCAAAAACATTCAGTACTTC; CDR3 protein: CASSQDGTSGGTLAKNIQYF
D gene: NA; J gene: TRBJ1-2; clone size: once; V gene: TRBV25-1; CDR3 DNA: TGTGCCAGCAGTGAAAGGGGCACCAGCGATGGCTACACCTTC; CDR3 protein: CASSERGTSDGYTF
D gene: NA; J gene: TRBJ2-2; clone size: NA; V gene: TRBV18; CDR3 DNA: TGTGCCAGCTCACCGATAGAGACGGGTGGGGAGCTGTTTTTT; CDR3 protein: CASSPIETGGELFF
D gene: NA; J gene: TRBJ1-1; clone size: NA; V gene: TRBV11-1; CDR3 DNA: TGTGCCAGCAGCTTAGGAGCCCTGGGAGGCACTGAAGCTTTCTTT; CDR3 protein: CASSLGALGGTEAFF
D gene: TRBD1; J gene: TRBJ1-6; clone size: NA; V gene: TRBV19; CDR3 DNA: TGTGCCAGTAAGAGGGGGACAGGGTATTCACCCCTCCACTTT; CDR3 protein: CASKRGTGYSPLHF
D gene: NA; J gene: TRBJ1-4; clone size: NA; V gene: TRBV27; CDR3 DNA: TGTGCCAGCAGTTTAGTCGTTGGCCTTAATGAAAAACTGTTTTTT; CDR3 protein: CASSLVVGLNEKLFF
D gene: NA; J gene: TRBJ1-2; clone size: NA; V gene: TRBV7-6; CDR3 DNA: TGTGCCACCTTTACGGGGGGAGAACATGGCTACACCTTC; CDR3 protein: CATFTGGEHGYTF
D gene: NA; J gene: TRBJ1-5; clone size: NA; V gene: TRBV30; CDR3 DNA: TGTGCCTGGAGTGCCAACAATCAGCCCCAGCATTTT; CDR3 protein: CAWSANNQPQHF
D gene: NA; J gene: TRBJ1-2; clone size: NA; V gene: TRBV6-5; CDR3 DNA: TGTGCCAGCAGTCAAACAGGGAGCTATGGCTACACCTTC; CDR3 protein: CASSQTGSYGYTF
D gene: NA; J gene: TRBJ1-4; clone size: NA; V gene: TRBV27; CDR3 DNA: TGTGCCAGTGGTGCGGGACTACATAATGAAAAACTGTTTTTT; CDR3 protein: CASGAGLHNEKLFF
D gene: NA; J gene: TRBJ2-7; clone size: NA; V gene: TRBV4-1; CDR3 DNA: TGCGCCAGCAGCCATTCCGGGGTTTACGAGCAGTACTTC; CDR3 protein: CASSHSGVYEQYF
D gene: TRBD1; J gene: TRBJ2-7; clone size: NA; V gene: TRBV28; CDR3 DNA: TGTGCCAGCAGCGGCTCGGGACAGGGCACCTACGAGCAGTACTTC; CDR3 protein: CASSGSGQGTYEQYF
D gene: NA; J gene: TRBJ1-2; clone size: NA; V gene: TRBV29-1; CDR3 DNA: TGCAGCGTTGGTCAGGAAAACTATGGCTACACCTTC; CDR3 protein: CSVGQENYGYTF
D gene: NA; J gene: TRBJ1-3; clone size: NA; V gene: TRBV14; CDR3 DNA: TGTGCCAGCAGCCGCGGACAGATTGGAAACACCATATATTTT; CDR3 protein: CASSRGQIGNTIYF
D gene: TRBD1; J gene: TRBJ1-2; clone size: NA; V gene: TRBV5-6; CDR3 DNA: TGTGCCAGCAGCTTGGGACAGGGTAACCTCCTTGGCTACACCTTC; CDR3 protein: CASSLGQGNLLGYTF
D gene: NA; J gene: TRBJ2-3; clone size: NA; V gene: TRBV2; CDR3 DNA: TGTGCCAGCAGTGAAATGTTCCCGGGGACAGATACGCAGTATTTT; CDR3 protein: CASSEMFPGTDTQYF
D gene: TRBD1; J gene: TRBJ2-2; clone size: NA; V gene: TRBV2; CDR3 DNA: TGTGCCAGCAGTGTTTCCGGACAGGGAGGAGACCGGAGGCTGTTTTTT; CDR3 protein: CASSVSGQGGDRRLFF